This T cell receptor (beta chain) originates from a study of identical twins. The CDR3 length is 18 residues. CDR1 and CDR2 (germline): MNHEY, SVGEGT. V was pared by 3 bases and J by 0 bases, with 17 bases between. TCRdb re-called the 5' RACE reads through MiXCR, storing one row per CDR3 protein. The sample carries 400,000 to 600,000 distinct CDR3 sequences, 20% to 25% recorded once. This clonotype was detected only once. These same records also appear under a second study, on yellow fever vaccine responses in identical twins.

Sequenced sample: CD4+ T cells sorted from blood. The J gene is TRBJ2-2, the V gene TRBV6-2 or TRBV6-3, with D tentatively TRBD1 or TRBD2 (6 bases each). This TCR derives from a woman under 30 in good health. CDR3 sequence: CASSYRFRGLSNTGELFF. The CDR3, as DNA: TGTGCCAGCAGTTATAGATTCCGGGGGCTTTCGAACACCGGGGAGCTGTTTTTT.